Each of the 3 T cell receptor beta chains below was sequenced from the same sample in a study of early T cells in non-severe SARS-CoV-2 infection. TCRdb analysed the 5' RACE reads with MiXCR anew, one entry per CDR3 protein. The table has around 66,000 distinct CDR3 sequences, approximately 13% seen once. Specimen: whole blood. The origin of the receptors is an adult who was a healthcare worker with PCR-confirmed SARS-CoV-2 infection or an uninfected control (not recorded which).

This chain links TRBV28 with TRBJ2-2; D could derive from TRBD1 or TRBD2 (5 bases each). This CDR3 is 15 amino acids long. The V gene's germline CDR1 is MDHEN and CDR2 SYDVKM. Between the trimmed V and J ends, which lost 6 bases and 7 bases, there was a span of 18 bases. CDR3: CASSPVSSGGGELFF. The CDR3 DNA reads as TGTGCCAGCAGCCCCGTTTCCAGTGGGGGCGGGGAGCTGTTTTTT.

A remark on this clonotype: Being one base from a much bigger clone, this may be a read error. The chain links TRBV11-2 to TRBJ2-7; 12 bases match TRBD1. CDR1 is SGHAT, CDR2 FQNNGV, per germline. This CDR3 region has 15 residues. The V segment lost 8 bases and the J segment 7 bases; nucleotides outside the gene matches: 12. CDR3 DNA sequence: TGTGCCAGCGGCCACCGGGACAGGGGGCGGCGAGAGCAGTACTTC. This gives the protein CASGHRDRGRREQYF.

This clonotype was detected only a few times. The chain is built from TRBV7-2 and TRBJ2-2; D remains ambiguous. Germline-derived CDR1 and CDR2 are SGHTA and FQGNSA. The CDR3 contains 14 residues. The ends were cut back, 5 bases at V and 0 bases at J, with 7 bases in the middle. The CDR3 DNA reads TGTGCCAGCAGCCCGGTCTCGAACACCGGGGAGCTGTTTTTT. Translation: CASSPVSNTGELFF.